The 10 T cell receptor beta chains below were found in one sample sequenced in a study of cytomegalovirus exposure and HLA in healthy donors (TCRdb year 2017). Library preparation used the immunoSEQ multiplex PCR assay. A mixture of 60 forward primers for TCR Vbeta segments and 13 reverse primers for TCR Jbeta segments was used in the multiplex PCR. TCRdb mirrors the immuneACCESS table, restricted to in-frame sequences. Some clones are absent from its copies; in checked studies, under half trace to an unresolved V gene, and the reason for the others is unknown. The table for this sample lists some 150,000 clones; 79% of them were counted only once. The ten largest clonotypes hold around 6.5% of the sample. The sequencing sample was made of PBMCs. Receptors originate from a man aged 50 or older in good health and CMV-seropositive.

The V gene is TRBV25-1, the J gene TRBJ2-5; possibly TRBD2 for D (6 bases). This CDR3 has 13 residues. CDR1 is MGHDK, CDR2 SYGVNS, per germline. The V and J ends lost 3 bases and 5 bases respectively, with 10 bases between them. The CDR3 DNA is TGTGCCAGCAGTGAGCCTGGGGGGGAGACCCAGTACTTC. As protein: CASSEPGGETQYF.

The chain is built from TRBV6-1 and TRBJ2-5, with a tentative D call TRBD1 (5 bases). V was shortened by 7 bases and J by 0 bases, with 9 bases between the two germline ends. Per germline, CDR1 MNHNS and CDR2 SASEGT. This CDR3 comprises 13 residues. The CDR3 nucleotides read TGTGCCAGCAACACAGGTTACCAAGAGACCCAGTACTTC. Translation gives CASNTGYQETQYF.

Concerning this clone itself: At the DNA level, this CDR3 is encoded by other sequences in the same sample as well. This rearrangement joins TRBV6-5 to TRBJ1-5; 7 nucleotides agree with TRBD1. The germline CDR1 and CDR2 sequences are MNHEY and SVGAGI. There are 15 residues in the CDR3. The ends lost 6 bases at V and 1 base at J; junction bases unmatched: 6. The CDR3 DNA reads TGTGCCAGCAGAAGACAGGGTGGGAGCAATCAGCCCCAGCATTTT. It yields the protein CASRRQGGSNQPQHF.

CDR3 DNA sequence: TGTGCCAGCAGCAAAGGGCCAGCGGGGATCTCCTACGAGCAGTACTTC. This encodes CASSKGPAGISYEQYF. The J gene is TRBJ2-7, the V gene TRBV21-1; TRBD2, the D gene given by the table, was not confirmed from the DNA. TRBV21-1 is deemed a pseudogene. The CDR3 has 16 amino acids.

The V and J genes are TRBV9 and TRBJ2-5; possibly TRBD2 for D (5 bases). The better agreement between TRBJ2-7 and the DNA end casts doubt on the J call. CDR3 size: 15 residues. Per the germline V gene, CDR1 is SGDLS and CDR2 is YYNGEE. CDR3 sequence reads: CASSPGSRSSYEQYF. Here the CDR3 DNA reads TGTGCCAGCAGCCCGGGATCCAGGAGCTCCTACGAGCAGTACTTC.

J is TRBJ2-5 and V is TRBV2; a possible D gene is TRBD2 (6 bases). Near its end, the DNA agrees better with TRBJ2-7, so the J call may be wrong. CDR1 is SNHLY and CDR2 is FYNNEI in the germline V gene. The CDR3 runs to 13 residues. Written as DNA, the CDR3 is TGTGCCAGCAGGGACTACAAAGGTTACGAGCAGTACTTC. It encodes CASRDYKGYEQYF.

The chain couples TRBV7-2 to TRBJ2-7, with D tentatively TRBD2 (5 bases). V lost 2 bases, J lost 9 bases, and 14 bases lay in between. This CDR3 is built from 13 residues. Germline-derived CDR1 and CDR2 are SGHTA and FQGNSA. CDR3 in DNA: TGTGCCAGCAGCTTAAGGAACGATCGGGGGCAGTACTTC. Protein product: CASSLRNDRGQYF.

The chain recombines TRBV6-1 with TRBJ2-3; 10 bases align to TRBD2. V lost 4 bases and J lost 5; bases outside the gene matches: 6. CDR1 and CDR2 from the germline V gene are MNHNS and SASEGT. The CDR3 loop spans 15 amino acids. CDR3 nucleotide sequence: TGTGCCAGCAGTGCGACCTCTAGCGGGAGAGATACGCAGTATTTT. This encodes CASSATSSGRDTQYF.

V gene TRBV11-1 combines with J gene TRBJ2-7, with 9 bases matching TRBD2. This CDR3 is built from 15 residues. The trim removed 1 base at V and 5 bases at J, leaving 6 bases unmatched. Germline CDR1 and CDR2: SGHAT and FQDESV (reference sequence). This chain's CDR3 is CASSLGDLAGDEQYF. DNA of the CDR3: TGTGCCAGCAGCTTAGGGGACTTAGCGGGAGACGAGCAGTACTTC. Based on the CDR3 plus reference TRBV11-1 and TRBJ2-7, the full variable domain is EAEVAQSPRYKITEKSQAVAFWCDPISGHATLYWYRQILGQGPELLVQFQDESVVDDSQLPKDRFSAERLKGVDSTLKIQPAELGDSAMYLCASSLGDLAGDEQYFGPGTRLTVT.

The chain carries TRBV6-1 and TRBJ1-5; D is ambiguous. CDR1 and CDR2 (germline): MNHNS, SASEGT. With 2 bases removed from V and 0 bases from J, the gap between germline ends came to 17 bases. CDR3 length: 18 amino acids. The CDR3 sequence is CASSEPAGGLNSNQPQHF. CDR3 DNA: TGTGCCAGCAGTGAACCCGCGGGTGGGCTGAATAGCAATCAGCCCCAGCATTTT.